This entry lists 22 T cell receptor beta chains sequenced from one sample in a study of control samples from healthy donors and cancer patients. This table comes from immunoSEQ multiplex PCR, and its TCRdb copy is limited to in-frame clones, with some not included. The sample has around 77,000 clones, about 92% seen once. Sequenced sample: blood. The receptors shown here come from a woman aged 60-75 years in good health.

This chain joins TRBV2 and TRBJ2-1; TRBD2 agrees at 8 bases. The ends lost 7 bases at V and 6 bases at J; junction bases unmatched: 2. The CDR3 covers 12 residues. The germline CDR1 and CDR2 sequences are SNHLY and FYNNEI. CDR3 sequence (DNA): TGTGCCAGCACGCGGGAGGTCAATGAGCAGTTCTTC. Its protein product is CASTREVNEQFF.

This clone is a singleton in its sample. This chain uses TRBV4-1 with TRBJ2-1, with a tentative D call TRBD1 (5 bases). Germline V gene lookup returns CDR1 MGHRA and CDR2 YSYEKL. The V gene lost 2 bases and the J gene lost 0 bases, with 8 bases spanning the gap. This CDR3 contains 15 residues. The DNA for the CDR3 is TGCGCCAGCAGCCAAACAGGAAGCTCCTACAATGAGCAGTTCTTC. It specifies CASSQTGSSYNEQFF.

The chain's CDR3 is CASSRTSGTSSYNEQFF. The CDR3 DNA reads as TGTGCCAGTAGTAGGACTAGCGGGACGAGCTCCTACAATGAGCAGTTCTTC. The J gene is TRBJ2-1, the V gene TRBV19; TRBD2 aligns across 12 bases. Losses at the gene ends were 4 bases for V and 0 bases for J; bases not matched to a gene: 4. The CDR3 sequence is 17 residues long. The germline V gene has CDR1 LNHDA and CDR2 SQIVND (reference sequence).

The gene calls are TRBV6-5 and TRBJ2-7; 7 bases are shared with TRBD1. Trimming removed 7 bases from V and 3 bases from J; junction bases left unmatched: 9. In germline, CDR1 is MNHEY, CDR2 SVGAGI. The CDR3 extends over 14 amino acids. CDR3 nucleotides: TGTGCCAGCACGCCTCCGGGACAGATCTACGAGCAGTACTTC. Residues: CASTPPGQIYEQYF.

The chain joins TRBV12-3 or TRBV12-4 to TRBJ1-5; D is unclear. This CDR3 contains 12 residues. The V end was cut by 6 bases, the J end by 3 bases, with 6 bases between. The CDR3 region has the DNA TGTGCCAGCAGCATAGACAATCAGCCCCAGCATTTT. This translates into CASSIDNQPQHF.

CDR3 amino acids: CASSPTQGNRGTDTQYF. CDR3 in DNA: TGTGCCAGCTCACCAACACAGGGGAATCGCGGCACAGATACGCAGTATTTT. The chain employs TRBV18 and TRBJ2-3; 7 bases agree with TRBD1. The V segment lost 2 bases and the J segment 1 base; nucleotides outside the gene matches: 9. This CDR3 contains 17 residues. Looked up from germline, CDR1 is KGHSH and CDR2 is LQKENI.

The V call is TRBV28, the J call TRBJ1-2, with TRBD1 matching over 10 bases. This CDR3 contains 17 residues. J was trimmed by 4 bases and V by 4 bases; bases with no gene match: 12. Germline CDR1 and CDR2: MDHEN and SYDVKM. The CDR3 reads CASSSAAEGQGSYGYTF. The CDR3 bases are TGTGCCAGCAGTTCCGCGGCAGAGGGACAGGGGTCCTATGGCTACACCTTC.

The chain recombines TRBV5-1 with TRBJ1-1; no definite D call. The germline V and J ends were trimmed by 6 bases and 0 bases, with 15 bases remaining between them. Germline CDR1 SGHRS, CDR2 YFSETQ. The CDR3 spans 15 residues. The CDR3 sequence is CASMGSGGMNTEAFF. DNA of the CDR3: TGCGCCAGCATGGGGTCAGGTGGAATGAACACTGAAGCTTTCTTT.

The chain couples TRBV2 to TRBJ1-3; 8 nucleotides agree with TRBD1. This CDR3 comprises 14 residues. Trimming at V came to 5 bases and at J to 4 bases, leaving 4 bases not matched to a gene. Germline-derived CDR1 and CDR2 are SNHLY and FYNNEI. Here the CDR3 reads CASSYTGGGNTIYF. CDR3 DNA sequence: TGTGCCAGCAGTTACACAGGGGGAGGAAACACCATATATTTT.

Sample share makes this clone medium-sized (0.01 to 0.1%). The chain combines TRBV28 with TRBJ2-7; D not resolved. The CDR3 is 15 residues long. The V end was cut by 3 bases, the J end by 2 bases, with 14 bases between. Germline CDR1 and CDR2: MDHEN and SYDVKM. This CDR3 reads CASSFWPSRAYEQYF. The CDR3 DNA reads TGTGCCAGCAGTTTTTGGCCGTCCCGGGCCTACGAGCAGTACTTC.

The V call is TRBV10-3, the J call TRBJ2-7; no reliable D call. Germline CDR1 is ENHRY and CDR2 is SYGVKD. The CDR3 extends over 13 amino acids. V was trimmed by 4 bases and J by 0 bases, leaving 7 bases between them. The CDR3: CAISGGSSYEQYF. DNA for the CDR3: TGTGCCATCAGTGGCGGCAGCTCCTACGAGCAGTACTTC.

This clone came up once. The chain has TRBV18 and TRBJ2-7, with 13 bases matching TRBD2. The CDR3 totals 16 residues. Trimming at V came to 2 bases and at J to 7 bases, leaving 8 bases not matched to a gene. Germline V gene sequence: CDR1 KGHSH, CDR2 LQKENI. CDR3 in amino acids: CASSPTGLAGSSEQYF. In DNA, the CDR3 is TGTGCCAGCTCACCAACGGGACTAGCGGGATCCAGTGAGCAGTACTTC.

This sequence joins TRBV18 and TRBJ2-1; 8 nucleotides match TRBD1. The CDR3 contains 13 residues. V was pared by 6 bases and J by 3 bases, with 1 base of the junction left unmatched. Germline V lookup: CDR1 KGHSH, CDR2 LQKENI. In DNA form, the CDR3 reads TGTGCCAGCTCCGGACAGGGCTACAATGAGCAGTTCTTC. Translating gives CASSGQGYNEQFF.

The chain couples TRBV7-2 to TRBJ1-6, with 7 positions matching TRBD1. Germline CDR1 and CDR2: SGHTA and FQGNSA. The CDR3 sequence is 15 residues long. After removal of 3 bases from V and 9 bases from J, the junction contained 8 bases not matched to a gene. For the CDR3, the DNA is TGTGCCAGCAGCTTGACGGGACAGCCCTTTTCACCCCTCCACTTT. Encoded protein: CASSLTGQPFSPLHF.

The chain has TRBV18 and TRBJ1-2, with D maybe TRBD1 (5 bases). V was shortened by 0 bases and J by 7 bases, with 9 bases between the two germline ends. Germline V gene sequence: CDR1 KGHSH, CDR2 LQKENI. This CDR3 region has 13 residues. As DNA, the CDR3 is TGTGCCAGCTCACCACCGGTCCAGGGTGGCTACACCTTC. Protein sequence: CASSPPVQGGYTF.

The rearrangement joins TRBV24-1 to TRBJ2-1, with 9 positions matching TRBD2. The germline CDR1 and CDR2 sequences are KGHDR and SFDVKD. J was trimmed by 8 bases and V by 4 bases; bases with no gene match: 5. This CDR3 has 14 amino acids. The CDR3 DNA sequence: TGTGCCACCAGTGACCCTAGCGGGAACGATGAGCAGTTCTTC. It encodes CATSDPSGNDEQFF.

A single count supports this clone. The chain joins TRBV4-3 to TRBJ2-1; D is perhaps TRBD1 (6 bases). The CDR3 has 13 amino acids. Germline-derived CDR1 and CDR2 are LGHNA and YSLEER. The V end lost 4 bases, the J end lost 5 bases, and 9 bases lay between the germline ends. Written as DNA, the CDR3 is TGCGCCAGCAGCCTGGGACACAACAATGAGCAGTTCTTC. Amino acid sequence: CASSLGHNNEQFF.

The rearrangement joins TRBV21-1 to TRBJ2-2; TRBD1, as called in the table, went unchecked against the DNA. TRBV21-1 is classified as a pseudogene. The CDR3 loop spans 16 amino acids. The CDR3 sequence is CASSKTRGLNTGELFF. Written as DNA, the CDR3 is TGTGCCAGCAGCAAGACGAGGGGGTTGAACACCGGGGAGCTGTTTTTT.

CDR3 loop: CASSWALAGVDTQYF. The CDR3 DNA sequence: TGTGCCAGCAGTTGGGCACTAGCGGGAGTTGATACGCAGTATTTT. The rearrangement links TRBV28 to TRBJ2-3; 11 bases match TRBD2. This CDR3 region has 15 residues. Germline values: CDR1 MDHEN, CDR2 SYDVKM. With V trimmed by 4 bases and J by 6 bases, 6 bases remained unmatched.

As DNA, the CDR3 is TGCAGTGCTAGTCGGGATGACAGGGAAGCCTACGAGCAGTACTTC. The encoded protein is CSASRDDREAYEQYF. The chain is built from TRBV20-1 and TRBJ2-7, with 7 bases matching TRBD1. Germline V gene lookup returns CDR1 DFQATT and CDR2 SNEGSKA (reference sequence). V dropped 3 bases and J dropped 2; count of bases not matched to a gene: 10. This CDR3 spans 15 amino acids.

The CDR3 coding sequence is TGTGCCAGCAGTATCCGGACAGGGGAAAATGGCTACACCTTC. Its translation: CASSIRTGENGYTF. This chain links TRBV6-2 or TRBV6-3 with TRBJ1-2, with TRBD1 identical over 9 bases. Trimming at V came to 5 bases and at J to 6 bases, leaving 7 bases not matched to a gene. The germline CDR1 and CDR2 sequences are MNHEY and SVGEGT. This CDR3 has 14 amino acids.

The chain combines TRBV7-2 with TRBJ1-4; 10 bases are a match to TRBD1. Germline assignment: CDR1 SGHTA and CDR2 FQGNSA. V lost 5 bases to trimming and J lost 10 bases; unmatched junction nucleotides: 10. This CDR3 spans 15 amino acids. CDR3: CASSASGTGEGKLFF. The CDR3 coding sequence is TGTGCCAGCAGCGCATCCGGGACAGGGGAAGGAAAACTGTTTTTT.